Listed below are T cell receptor beta chains from one sample, sequenced in a study of blood T cell repertoires in COVID-19. Produced via immunoSEQ multiplex PCR; TCRdb's table is partial and in-frame only. The repertoire has around 380,000 clones, 81% of them found once; the top ten carry over 0.95%. The sequenced sample was peripheral blood. The source is a human donor with acute or convalescent COVID-19. The donor label of this sample is uncertain. Both conserved end residues are part of each CDR3. The D gene is left open where the match is weak. Rows give clone size only sometimes, using once, few, many, or a class for an expanded clone.

v_call: TRBV9; clone_size: NA; j_call: TRBJ2-5; d_call: TRBD1; cdr3_nt: TGTGCCAGCAGCACCCGACAGGGACAGGCGGAGACCCAGTACTTC; cdr3_aa: CASSTRQGQAETQYF
v_call: TRBV5-1; clone_size: once; j_call: TRBJ1-1; d_call: NA; cdr3_nt: TGCGCCAGCAGCGCCGGGAGCTCGAACACTGAAGCTTTCTTT; cdr3_aa: CASSAGSSNTEAFF
v_call: TRBV2; clone_size: NA; j_call: TRBJ2-7; d_call: NA; cdr3_nt: TGTGCCAGCGGAGGGTTCGAGCAGTACTTC; cdr3_aa: CASGGFEQYF
v_call: TRBV5-1; clone_size: few; j_call: TRBJ1-4; d_call: NA; cdr3_nt: TGCGCCAGCAGCTTGTCAGGGGTCACTAATGAAAAACTGTTTTTT; cdr3_aa: CASSLSGVTNEKLFF
v_call: TRBV5-1; clone_size: NA; j_call: TRBJ1-1; d_call: TRBD1; cdr3_nt: TGCGCCAGCAGCTTGGGGACAGGGGAAGCTTTCTTT; cdr3_aa: CASSLGTGEAFF
v_call: TRBV11-2; clone_size: NA; j_call: TRBJ2-7; d_call: TRBD2; cdr3_nt: TGTGCCAGCAGCCCCGGAGCGGGGGGGCCCTACGAGCAGTACTTC; cdr3_aa: CASSPGAGGPYEQYF
v_call: TRBV2; clone_size: NA; j_call: TRBJ2-6; d_call: TRBD1; cdr3_nt: TGTGCCAGCAGTGAAGAGAGGACAGGATTCTCTGGGGCCAACGTCCTGACTTTC; cdr3_aa: CASSEERTGFSGANVLTF
v_call: TRBV2; clone_size: NA; j_call: TRBJ1-4; d_call: NA; cdr3_nt: TGTGCCAGCAGTGTGCAGGGAGGAAAACTGTTTTTT; cdr3_aa: CASSVQGGKLFF
v_call: TRBV30; clone_size: NA; j_call: TRBJ1-1; d_call: NA; cdr3_nt: TGTGCCGGGGGGCGGATTGAAGCTTTCTTT; cdr3_aa: CAGGRIEAFF
v_call: TRBV12-3/TRBV12-4; clone_size: NA; j_call: TRBJ1-6; d_call: TRBD1; cdr3_nt: TGTGCCAGCCGAGACAGGGAGATTTCACCCCTCCACTTT; cdr3_aa: CASRDREISPLHF
v_call: TRBV2; clone_size: NA; j_call: TRBJ2-7; d_call: NA; cdr3_nt: TGTGCCAGCAGTGTCGAAGACAGCTCCGAGCAGTACTTC; cdr3_aa: CASSVEDSSEQYF
v_call: TRBV7-8; clone_size: NA; j_call: TRBJ2-5; d_call: TRBD1; cdr3_nt: TGTGCCAGCAGCTTAGCCCAGGGGGCGAGAGAGACCCAGTACTTC; cdr3_aa: CASSLAQGARETQYF
v_call: TRBV2; clone_size: NA; j_call: TRBJ1-5; d_call: TRBD1; cdr3_nt: TGTGCCAGCAGTAAGGGACAGGTTCTTCAGCCCCAGCATTTT; cdr3_aa: CASSKGQVLQPQHF
v_call: TRBV18; clone_size: NA; j_call: TRBJ2-3; d_call: TRBD2; cdr3_nt: TGTGCCAGCTCACCACCTAGCGGGAATACAGATACGCAGTATTTT; cdr3_aa: CASSPPSGNTDTQYF
v_call: TRBV2; clone_size: NA; j_call: TRBJ1-4; d_call: NA; cdr3_nt: TGTGCCAGCACCTCCTTTCCTGCAACTAATGAAAAACTGTTTTTT; cdr3_aa: CASTSFPATNEKLFF
v_call: TRBV5-1; clone_size: NA; j_call: TRBJ2-6; d_call: NA; cdr3_nt: TGCGCCAGCAGCTTGGGAGATAACTCTGGGGCCAACGTCCTGACTTTC; cdr3_aa: CASSLGDNSGANVLTF
v_call: TRBV6-5; clone_size: NA; j_call: TRBJ2-6; d_call: NA; cdr3_nt: TGTGCCAGCATTCTTGGACACCCTGGGGCCAACGTCCTGACTTTC; cdr3_aa: CASILGHPGANVLTF
v_call: TRBV7-8; clone_size: NA; j_call: TRBJ2-1; d_call: TRBD2; cdr3_nt: TGTGCCAGCAGCTTAGTACGACTAGCCTCCTACAATGAGCAGTTCTTC; cdr3_aa: CASSLVRLASYNEQFF
v_call: TRBV28; clone_size: NA; j_call: TRBJ2-1; d_call: TRBD1; cdr3_nt: TGTGCCAGCAGGGGGACAGGAAAGTTCTCCTACAATGAGCAGTTCTTC; cdr3_aa: CASRGTGKFSYNEQFF
v_call: TRBV6-2/TRBV6-3; clone_size: once; j_call: TRBJ1-5; d_call: TRBD1; cdr3_nt: TGTGCCAGCAGTTACGGGACAGGCAATCAGCCCCAGCATTTT; cdr3_aa: CASSYGTGNQPQHF
v_call: TRBV3-1/TRBV3-2; clone_size: once; j_call: TRBJ1-3; d_call: TRBD1; cdr3_nt: TGTGCCAGCAGCCCCGGTAACAGGGGGAACTCTGGAAACACCATATATTTT; cdr3_aa: CASSPGNRGNSGNTIYF
v_call: TRBV18; clone_size: NA; j_call: TRBJ2-2; d_call: NA; cdr3_nt: TGTGCCAGCTCACAAGGAGAGGGAAGGGAGCTGTTTTTT; cdr3_aa: CASSQGEGRELFF
v_call: TRBV7-7; clone_size: NA; j_call: TRBJ1-1; d_call: NA; cdr3_nt: TGTGCCAGCAGCCCGTGGACGGGATTGAACACTGAAGCTTTCTTT; cdr3_aa: CASSPWTGLNTEAFF
v_call: TRBV2; clone_size: NA; j_call: TRBJ2-7; d_call: TRBD1; cdr3_nt: TGTGCCAGCAGTGAAGTGGGGACAGGGGTCTACGAGCAGTACTTC; cdr3_aa: CASSEVGTGVYEQYF
v_call: TRBV5-8; clone_size: once; j_call: TRBJ2-7; d_call: NA; cdr3_nt: TGTGCCAGCAGCTTGAAGGCCGGGGATCGATTAACTTCCTACGAGCAGTACTTC; cdr3_aa: CASSLKAGDRLTSYEQYF
v_call: TRBV5-1; clone_size: NA; j_call: TRBJ1-2; d_call: NA; cdr3_nt: TGCGCCAGCAGCTTCACGGGAACCCTTAACTATGGCTACACCTTC; cdr3_aa: CASSFTGTLNYGYTF
v_call: TRBV6-4; clone_size: NA; j_call: TRBJ2-1; d_call: NA; cdr3_nt: TGTGCCAGCAGTGACCGGGGCAATGAGCAGTTCTTC; cdr3_aa: CASSDRGNEQFF
v_call: TRBV6-1; clone_size: NA; j_call: TRBJ2-1; d_call: TRBD1; cdr3_nt: TGTGCCAGCAGTGAAACAATGACAGGGGGCGAGCAGTTCTTC; cdr3_aa: CASSETMTGGEQFF
v_call: TRBV2; clone_size: NA; j_call: TRBJ2-5; d_call: TRBD2; cdr3_nt: TGTGCCAGCAAGACTAGCACCCTCCAAGAGACCCAGTACTTC; cdr3_aa: CASKTSTLQETQYF
v_call: TRBV4-1; clone_size: NA; j_call: TRBJ2-2; d_call: NA; cdr3_nt: TGCGCCAGCAGCCAAGAGTCCGATGGAGGGTACACCGGGGAGCTGTTTTTT; cdr3_aa: CASSQESDGGYTGELFF
v_call: TRBV2; clone_size: few; j_call: TRBJ2-1; d_call: TRBD1; cdr3_nt: TGTGCCAGCAGTTCCGACAGGGTGAGGAACAATGAGCAGTTCTTC; cdr3_aa: CASSSDRVRNNEQFF
v_call: TRBV4-1; clone_size: NA; j_call: TRBJ2-1; d_call: TRBD1; cdr3_nt: TGCGCCAGCAGCCAAGGGTCACAGGGGGCCCCCAATGAGCAGTTCTTC; cdr3_aa: CASSQGSQGAPNEQFF
v_call: TRBV28; clone_size: few; j_call: TRBJ1-6; d_call: TRBD1; cdr3_nt: TGTGCCAGCAGTTTCGTACTACAGGGGAAACCCCTCCACTTT; cdr3_aa: CASSFVLQGKPLHF
v_call: TRBV5-1; clone_size: NA; j_call: TRBJ2-1; d_call: TRBD2; cdr3_nt: TGCGCCAGTCAAAGCGGGAGCTCCTACAATGAGCAGTTCTTC; cdr3_aa: CASQSGSSYNEQFF
v_call: TRBV19; clone_size: few; j_call: TRBJ1-1; d_call: NA; cdr3_nt: TGTGCCAGTAGTCCTCGGGGGTTGGACACTGAAGCTTTCTTT; cdr3_aa: CASSPRGLDTEAFF
v_call: TRBV25-1; clone_size: NA; j_call: TRBJ2-2; d_call: NA; cdr3_nt: TGTGCCAGCAGGACCTTTGGGGCGGCCGGGGAGCTGTTTTTT; cdr3_aa: CASRTFGAAGELFF
v_call: TRBV6-1; clone_size: NA; j_call: TRBJ1-1; d_call: NA; cdr3_nt: TGTGCCAGCAGTGACAGGGGTTGGAGAACTGAAGCTTTCTTT; cdr3_aa: CASSDRGWRTEAFF
v_call: TRBV3-1/TRBV3-2; clone_size: NA; j_call: TRBJ2-3; d_call: NA; cdr3_nt: TGTGCCAGCAGCCCCCTGGTCCGCGGTCGGGCAGATACGCAGTATTTT; cdr3_aa: CASSPLVRGRADTQYF
v_call: TRBV6-5; clone_size: NA; j_call: TRBJ2-1; d_call: TRBD1; cdr3_nt: TGTGCCAGCACCCGGGACAGGGGACAGAATGAGCAGTTCTTC; cdr3_aa: CASTRDRGQNEQFF
v_call: TRBV27; clone_size: NA; j_call: TRBJ1-1; d_call: NA; cdr3_nt: TGTGCCAGCAGTGCACCAGGGGTGGATGAAGCTTTCTTT; cdr3_aa: CASSAPGVDEAFF
v_call: TRBV19; clone_size: once; j_call: TRBJ1-1; d_call: NA; cdr3_nt: TGTGCCAGTAGTAACCCCGGCGGTCCGAACACTGAAGCTTTCTTT; cdr3_aa: CASSNPGGPNTEAFF
v_call: TRBV30; clone_size: NA; j_call: TRBJ1-4; d_call: NA; cdr3_nt: TGTGCCGCGAAGATCACAGGAGGGGCAACTAATGAAAAACTGTTTTTT; cdr3_aa: CAAKITGGATNEKLFF
v_call: TRBV7-9; clone_size: NA; j_call: TRBJ1-2; d_call: TRBD1; cdr3_nt: TGTGCCAGCAGCTCCAGGACAGGGGGTAACTATGGCTACACCTTC; cdr3_aa: CASSSRTGGNYGYTF
v_call: TRBV7-9; clone_size: once; j_call: TRBJ1-2; d_call: TRBD1; cdr3_nt: TGTGCCAGCGCCGGAAGAAGGGGGCATTGGGGCTACACCTTC; cdr3_aa: CASAGRRGHWGYTF
v_call: TRBV5-4; clone_size: once; j_call: TRBJ1-3; d_call: NA; cdr3_nt: TGTGCCAGCAGCTTCCAGGGGTCTGGAAACACCATATATTTT; cdr3_aa: CASSFQGSGNTIYF
v_call: TRBV28; clone_size: NA; j_call: TRBJ2-5; d_call: TRBD2; cdr3_nt: TGTGCCAGCAACTATGGGGGACTAGCGCAGGAGACCCAGTACTTC; cdr3_aa: CASNYGGLAQETQYF
v_call: TRBV27; clone_size: few; j_call: TRBJ1-6; d_call: NA; cdr3_nt: TGTGCCAGCAGTTTACGCCCGGGCTCCTATAATTCACCCCTCCACTTT; cdr3_aa: CASSLRPGSYNSPLHF
v_call: TRBV9; clone_size: NA; j_call: TRBJ2-7; d_call: NA; cdr3_nt: TGTGCCAGCAGCGAGGGGGACACCACCTACGAGCAGTACTTC; cdr3_aa: CASSEGDTTYEQYF
v_call: TRBV14; clone_size: NA; j_call: TRBJ1-6; d_call: NA; cdr3_nt: TGTGCCAGCAGCCAGGATACAGGGATTTCACCCCTCCACTTT; cdr3_aa: CASSQDTGISPLHF
v_call: TRBV6-1; clone_size: NA; j_call: TRBJ2-5; d_call: TRBD2; cdr3_nt: TGTGCCAGCAGTGGGACTAGCGGGGGTGGTGGTAGAGAGACCCAGTACTTC; cdr3_aa: CASSGTSGGGGRETQYF
v_call: TRBV5-1; clone_size: NA; j_call: TRBJ2-1; d_call: TRBD2; cdr3_nt: TGCGCCAGCAATCCTAGCGGGAGCTCCTACAATGAGCAGTTCTTC; cdr3_aa: CASNPSGSSYNEQFF
v_call: TRBV4-2; clone_size: NA; j_call: TRBJ2-1; d_call: TRBD2; cdr3_nt: TGTGCCAGCAGCCAAGCCCCACTTCTAGCGGGGGGATTCTCCTACAATGAGCAGTTCTTC; cdr3_aa: CASSQAPLLAGGFSYNEQFF
v_call: TRBV5-6; clone_size: NA; j_call: TRBJ2-1; d_call: NA; cdr3_nt: TGTGCCAGCAGCTTAATCCCAGGGGAGCAGTTCTTC; cdr3_aa: CASSLIPGEQFF
v_call: TRBV7-6; clone_size: NA; j_call: TRBJ1-2; d_call: NA; cdr3_nt: TGTGCCAGCAGCCAAATCGACAGAACCTATGGCTACACCTTC; cdr3_aa: CASSQIDRTYGYTF